This entry lists 13 T cell receptor beta chains sequenced from one sample in a study of cytomegalovirus exposure and HLA in healthy donors (dated by TCRdb to the late 2010s). Library construction relied on the immunoSEQ multiplex PCR assay. The multiplex PCR relied on a mix of 60 forward primers for TCR Vbeta segments and 13 reverse primers for TCR Jbeta segments. The immuneACCESS repertoire file appears here via TCRdb, limited to in-frame rearrangements. These files lack a portion of the clones; in checked studies, under half of the deficit traces to unresolved V genes, and the cause of the others is not known. This sample lists more than 80,000 clones; 71% were detected once. The ten top clones hold 2.8% of the sample. The sequenced sample consisted of PBMCs. The receptors were gathered from a female donor in good health and CMV-seronegative.

The rearrangement links TRBV5-4 to TRBJ2-7; no clear D gene. Trimming took off 2 bases at V and 0 bases at J, with 6 bases between the two ends. The CDR3 has 13 amino acids. Germline values: CDR1 SGHNT, CDR2 YYREEE (reference sequence). Written as DNA, the CDR3 is TGTGCCAGCAGCTTAAGGAGCTCCTACGAGCAGTACTTC. Amino acid sequence: CASSLRSSYEQYF.

This chain uses TRBV28 with TRBJ2-5, with 10 bases fitting TRBD1. The ends lost 5 bases at V and 2 bases at J; junction bases unmatched: 5. From germline, CDR1 is MDHEN and CDR2 SYDVKM. The CDR3 consists of 15 residues. The CDR3 sequence is CASSSRDRGQETQYF. The DNA for the CDR3 is TGTGCCAGCAGTAGCCGGGACAGGGGACAAGAGACCCAGTACTTC. The full variable domain, rest sourced from reference TRBV28 and TRBJ2-5, is DVKVTQSSRYLVKRTGEKVFLECVQDMDHENMFWYRQDPGLGLRLIYFSYDVKMKEKGDIPEGYSVSREKKERFSLILESASTNQTSMYLCASSSRDRGQETQYFGPGTRLLVL.

This clone has more than one count but fewer than ten. The chain couples TRBV7-6 to TRBJ2-2; 8 bases line up with TRBD1. CDR3 size: 17 residues. CDR1 and CDR2 from the germline V gene are SGHVS and FNYEAQ. V lost 4 bases and J lost 1; bases outside the gene matches: 8. CDR3 sequence reads: CASSSLSGTGNTGELFF. CDR3 DNA: TGTGCCAGCAGCTCCCTCTCCGGGACAGGGAACACCGGGGAGCTGTTTTTT.

This chain uses TRBV23-1 with TRBJ2-7; D unclear. TRBV23-1 is given ORF status, its function remaining uncertain. The V end was cut by 0 bases, the J end by 5 bases, with 5 bases between. The CDR3 loop spans 12 amino acids. This chain's CDR3 is CASSQSGDEQYF. The CDR3 nucleotides are TGCGCCAGCAGTCAATCGGGCGACGAGCAGTACTTC.

The chain has TRBV28 and TRBJ2-7; a possible D gene is TRBD1 (5 bases). The germline CDR1 and CDR2 sequences are MDHEN and SYDVKM. The CDR3 is made up of 13 amino acids. V was clipped by 5 bases and J by 8 bases, with 16 bases between them. The CDR3 nucleotides are TGTGCCAGCAGTCTCACAGCAGGGCAAAAGCAGTACTTC. Encoded protein: CASSLTAGQKQYF.

V is TRBV19 and J is TRBJ2-7, with D unresolved. Trimming took off 6 bases at V and 0 bases at J, with 3 bases between the two ends. Per the germline V gene, CDR1 is LNHDA and CDR2 is SQIVND (reference sequence). The length of the CDR3 is 11 residues. The CDR3 protein is CASSSSYEQYF. CDR3 in DNA: TGTGCCAGTAGCTCCTCCTACGAGCAGTACTTC.

The V gene is TRBV28, the J gene TRBJ1-1; D ambiguous. This CDR3 is built from 15 residues. Germline loops: CDR1 MDHEN, CDR2 SYDVKM. V was pared by 0 bases and J by 5 bases, with 13 bases between. The CDR3 reads CASSLCGGSGTEAFF. CDR3 DNA sequence: TGTGCCAGCAGTTTATGCGGCGGGAGCGGAACTGAAGCTTTCTTT.

This chain connects TRBV2 to TRBJ2-5; TRBD2 is a possible D gene (5 bases). The CDR3 is made up of 12 amino acids. Germline CDR1 SNHLY, CDR2 FYNNEI. V lost 6 bases and J lost 5, with 10 bases in between. The DNA for the CDR3 is TGTGCCAGCAGGGAGCGGCGGGAGACCCAGTACTTC. Residues: CASRERRETQYF.

The chain couples TRBV6-1 to TRBJ1-5, with D possibly TRBD1 on 5 matching bases. The CDR3 is 19 residues long. Between the trimmed V and J ends, which lost 1 base and 0 bases, there was a span of 19 bases. The germline V gene encodes CDR1 MNHNS and CDR2 SASEGT. In nucleotides, the CDR3 is TGTGCCAGCAGTGAAGAAGGTTGGTATGGACACTATAGCAATCAGCCCCAGCATTTT. It encodes CASSEEGWYGHYSNQPQHF.

V gene TRBV7-2 combines with J gene TRBJ2-5; no definite D call. The CDR3 runs to 14 residues. CDR1 is SGHTA and CDR2 is FQGNSA in the germline V gene. V lost 7 bases and J lost 0, with 12 bases in between. The CDR3 sequence is CASKNSLYQETQYF. Written as DNA, the CDR3 is TGTGCCAGCAAAAACTCCTTGTACCAAGAGACCCAGTACTTC. The entire variable domain, with the rest obtained from reference TRBV7-2 and TRBJ2-5, is as follows: GAGVSQSPSNKVTEKGKDVELRCDPISGHTALYWYRQSLGQGLEFLIYFQGNSAPDKSGLPSDRFSAERTGGSVSTLTIQRTQQEDSAVYLCASKNSLYQETQYFGPGTRLLVL.

The sample holds a few counts of this clone. The chain joins TRBV5-6 to TRBJ2-5; perhaps TRBD2 as D (6 bases). This CDR3 is built from 12 residues. V gave up 4 bases and J gave up 10 bases, with 14 bases separating them. Looked up from germline, CDR1 is SGHDT and CDR2 is YYEEEE. The CDR3 region is CASSAGGVGQYF. The CDR3 nucleotides read TGTGCCAGCAGCGCCGGCGGGGTGGGCCAGTACTTC.

This clone was seen just once. V is TRBV18 and J is TRBJ2-3, with 10 bases matching TRBD2. Trimming removed 0 bases from V and 3 bases from J; junction bases left unmatched: 0. The CDR3 sequence is 15 residues long. The germline V gene encodes CDR1 KGHSH and CDR2 LQKENI. The CDR3 spells CASSPPTSGTDTQYF. The CDR3 DNA follows: TGTGCCAGCTCACCACCGACTAGCGGGACAGATACGCAGTATTTT. Full variable domain (rest looked up from reference TRBV18 and TRBJ2-3): NAGVMQNPRHLVRRRGQEARLRCSPMKGHSHVYWYRQLPEEGLKFMVYLQKENIIDESGMPKERFSAEFPKEGPSILRIQQVVRGDSAAYFCASSPPTSGTDTQYFGPGTRLTVL.

This clone was recorded only once. J is TRBJ2-7 and V is TRBV28; D may be TRBD1 (6 bases). Trimming left V 8 bases short and J 0 bases short, with 17 bases between. This CDR3 contains 15 residues. Germline CDR1 and CDR2: MDHEN and SYDVKM. This CDR3 reads CASDSYWDNSYEQYF. CDR3 DNA: TGTGCCAGCGACTCTTATTGGGACAACTCCTACGAGCAGTACTTC.